This T cell receptor beta chain was sequenced in a study of STAT3 mutations in large granular lymphocyte leukemia. V was cut by 5 bases and J by 2 bases, with 12 bases left in between. The CDR3 has 14 residues. CDR1 is MDHEN, CDR2 SYDVKM, per germline. Whole-study findings and limits: Every T-cell large granular lymphocyte leukemia patient had at least one immunodominant TCR beta clonotype.

On this clone: What it binds is not known.

Data came from immunoSEQ multiplex PCR; TCRdb stores just in-frame clones and leaves some out. Found here are fewer than 11,000 clones, around 90% of them singletons; the top ten hold roughly 35%. The sample was peripheral blood mononuclear cells. The TCR was taken from a man in his sixties with T-cell large granular lymphocyte leukemia. Some clones in this sample may be carry-over from other donors' samples. The chain employs TRBV28 and TRBJ1-2, with TRBD1 as a possible D gene (5 bases). Here the CDR3 DNA reads TGTGCCAGCAGTCCGCGGACACTAAACTATGGCTACACCTTC. Residues: CASSPRTLNYGYTF.